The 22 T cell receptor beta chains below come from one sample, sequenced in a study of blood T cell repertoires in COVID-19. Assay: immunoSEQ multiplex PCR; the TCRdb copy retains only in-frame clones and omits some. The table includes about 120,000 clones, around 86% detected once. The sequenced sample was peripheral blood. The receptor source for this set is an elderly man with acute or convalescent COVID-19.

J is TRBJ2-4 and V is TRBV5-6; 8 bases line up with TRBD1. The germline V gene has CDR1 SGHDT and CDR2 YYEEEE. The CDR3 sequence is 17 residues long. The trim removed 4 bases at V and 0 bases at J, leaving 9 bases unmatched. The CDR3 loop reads CASSHRQGRLAKNIQYF. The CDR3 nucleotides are TGTGCCAGCAGCCACAGACAGGGGAGGCTAGCCAAAAACATTCAGTACTTC.

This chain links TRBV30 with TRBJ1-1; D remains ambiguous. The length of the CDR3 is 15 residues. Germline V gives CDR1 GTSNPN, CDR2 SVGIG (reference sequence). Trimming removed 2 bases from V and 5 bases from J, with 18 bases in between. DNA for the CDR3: TGTGCCTGGAGTATCGATCCGACGGCGGGGACTGAAGCTTTCTTT. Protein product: CAWSIDPTAGTEAFF. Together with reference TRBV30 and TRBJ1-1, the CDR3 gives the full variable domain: SQTIHQWPATLVQPVGSPLSLECTVEGTSNPNLYWYRQAAGRGLQLLFYSVGIGQISSEVPQNLSASRPQDRQFILSSKKLLLSDSGFYLCAWSIDPTAGTEAFFGQGTRLTVV.

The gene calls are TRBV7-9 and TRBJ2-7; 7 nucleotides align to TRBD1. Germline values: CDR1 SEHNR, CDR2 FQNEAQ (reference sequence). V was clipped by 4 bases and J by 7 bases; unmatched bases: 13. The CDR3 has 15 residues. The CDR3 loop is CASSSMTGSTGEQYF. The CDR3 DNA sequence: TGTGCCAGCAGCTCAATGACAGGGAGCACGGGGGAGCAGTACTTC.

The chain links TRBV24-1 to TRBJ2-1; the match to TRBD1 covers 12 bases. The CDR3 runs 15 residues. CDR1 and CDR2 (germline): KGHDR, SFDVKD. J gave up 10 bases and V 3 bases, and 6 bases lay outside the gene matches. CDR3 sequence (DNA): TGTGCCACCAGTGATGCGGGACAGGGGGCGCGAGAGCAGTTCTTC. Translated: CATSDAGQGAREQFF.

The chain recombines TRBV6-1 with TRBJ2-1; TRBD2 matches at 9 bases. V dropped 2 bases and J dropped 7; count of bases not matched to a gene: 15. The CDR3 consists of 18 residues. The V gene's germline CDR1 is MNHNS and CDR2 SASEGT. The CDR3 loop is CASSELSAGAGGGNEQFF. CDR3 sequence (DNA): TGTGCCAGCAGTGAACTCTCCGCTGGAGCGGGAGGTGGGAATGAGCAGTTCTTC.

CDR3 residues: CASSNRQGTQLWQAGTEAFF. The CDR3, as DNA: TGTGCCAGCAGTAACCGCCAAGGAACCCAGCTGTGGCAAGCAGGCACTGAAGCTTTCTTT. The rearrangement links TRBV28 to TRBJ1-1; D remains unclear. This CDR3 contains 20 residues. V was clipped by 5 bases and J by 4 bases, with 32 bases between them. Germline V gives CDR1 MDHEN, CDR2 SYDVKM.

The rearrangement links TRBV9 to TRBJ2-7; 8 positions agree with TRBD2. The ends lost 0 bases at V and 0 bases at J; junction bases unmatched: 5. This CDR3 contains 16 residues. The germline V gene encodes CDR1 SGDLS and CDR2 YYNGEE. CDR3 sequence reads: CASSVVGGRSSYEQYF. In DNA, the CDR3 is TGTGCCAGCAGCGTAGTTGGCGGGAGGAGCTCCTACGAGCAGTACTTC.

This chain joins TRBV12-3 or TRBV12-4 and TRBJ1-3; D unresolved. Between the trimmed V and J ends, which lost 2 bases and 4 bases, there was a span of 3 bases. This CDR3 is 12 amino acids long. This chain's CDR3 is CASSLLGNTIYF. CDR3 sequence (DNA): TGTGCCAGCAGTTTATTAGGAAACACCATATATTTT.

The CDR3 protein is CASTGRTGGTDTQYF. The CDR3 DNA reads as TGTGCCAGTACCGGAAGGACAGGAGGCACAGATACGCAGTATTTT. This chain joins TRBV19 and TRBJ2-3; 7 bases match TRBD1. The length of the CDR3 is 15 residues. Germline loops: CDR1 LNHDA, CDR2 SQIVND (reference sequence). Trimming took 7 bases from V and 1 from J; bases not matched to a gene: 8.

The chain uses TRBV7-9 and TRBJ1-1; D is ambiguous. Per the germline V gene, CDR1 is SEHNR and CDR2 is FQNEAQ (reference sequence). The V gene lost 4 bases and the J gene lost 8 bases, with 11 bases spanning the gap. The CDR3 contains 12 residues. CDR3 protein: CASSYTGREAFF. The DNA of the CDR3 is TGTGCCAGCAGCTATACGGGAAGAGAAGCTTTCTTT.

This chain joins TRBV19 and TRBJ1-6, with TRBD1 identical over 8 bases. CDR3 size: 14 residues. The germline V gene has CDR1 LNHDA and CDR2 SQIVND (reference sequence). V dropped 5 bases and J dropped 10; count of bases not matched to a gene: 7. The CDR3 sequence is CASSPRTGQSPLHF. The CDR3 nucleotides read TGTGCCAGTAGTCCCCGGACAGGGCAGTCACCCCTCCACTTT. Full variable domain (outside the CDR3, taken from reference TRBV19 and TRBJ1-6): DGGITQSPKYLFRKEGQNVTLSCEQNLNHDAMYWYRQDPGQGLRLIYYSQIVNDFQKGDIAEGYSVSREKKESFPLTVTSAQKNPTAFYLCASSPRTGQSPLHFGNGTRLTVT.

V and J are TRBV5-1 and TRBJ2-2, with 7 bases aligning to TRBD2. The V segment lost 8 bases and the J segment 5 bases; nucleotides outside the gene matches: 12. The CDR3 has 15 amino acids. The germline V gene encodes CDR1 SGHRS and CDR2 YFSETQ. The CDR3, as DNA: TGCGCCAGTCAGACCGGGCGGGAGCGGACCGGGGAGCTGTTTTTT. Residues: CASQTGRERTGELFF.

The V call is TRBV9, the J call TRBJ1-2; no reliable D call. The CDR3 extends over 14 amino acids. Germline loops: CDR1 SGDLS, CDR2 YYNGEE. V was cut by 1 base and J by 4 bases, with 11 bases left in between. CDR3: CASSVSLESYGYTF. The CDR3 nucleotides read TGTGCCAGCAGCGTAAGTTTGGAGTCCTATGGCTACACCTTC.

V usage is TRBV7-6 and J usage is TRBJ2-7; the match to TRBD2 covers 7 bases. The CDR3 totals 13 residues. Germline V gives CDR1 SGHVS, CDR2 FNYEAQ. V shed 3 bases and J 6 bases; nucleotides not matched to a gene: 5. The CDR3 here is CASSFAGAGEQYF. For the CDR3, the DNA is TGTGCCAGCAGCTTTGCGGGAGCGGGCGAGCAGTACTTC.

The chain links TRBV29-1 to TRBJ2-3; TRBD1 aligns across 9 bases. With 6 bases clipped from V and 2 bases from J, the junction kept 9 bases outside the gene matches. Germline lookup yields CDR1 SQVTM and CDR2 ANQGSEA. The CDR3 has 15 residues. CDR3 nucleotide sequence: TGCAGCGTCGCGCCTACAGGGGGCCCCACAGATACGCAGTATTTT. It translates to CSVAPTGGPTDTQYF.

The CDR3 protein is CASSFTGTGVQFF. Written as DNA, the CDR3 is TGTGCCAGCAGTTTTACCGGGACAGGGGTGCAGTTCTTC. This rearrangement joins TRBV2 to TRBJ2-1, with 10 bases identical to TRBD1. The CDR3 totals 13 residues. V gave up 5 bases and J gave up 12 bases; unmatched junction bases: 7. CDR1 and CDR2 from the germline V gene are SNHLY and FYNNEI.

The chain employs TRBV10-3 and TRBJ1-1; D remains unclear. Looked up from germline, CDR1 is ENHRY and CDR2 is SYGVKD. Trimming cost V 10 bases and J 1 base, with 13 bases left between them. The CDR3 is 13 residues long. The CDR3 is CANRELANTEAFF. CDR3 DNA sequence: TGTGCCAATAGGGAACTAGCGAACACTGAAGCTTTCTTT.

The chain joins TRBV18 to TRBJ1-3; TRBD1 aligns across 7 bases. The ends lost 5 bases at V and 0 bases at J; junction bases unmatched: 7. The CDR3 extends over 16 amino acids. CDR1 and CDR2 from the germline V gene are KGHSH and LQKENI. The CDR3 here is CASSSRQGASGNTIYF. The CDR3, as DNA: TGTGCCAGCTCATCCCGACAGGGAGCCTCTGGAAACACCATATATTTT.

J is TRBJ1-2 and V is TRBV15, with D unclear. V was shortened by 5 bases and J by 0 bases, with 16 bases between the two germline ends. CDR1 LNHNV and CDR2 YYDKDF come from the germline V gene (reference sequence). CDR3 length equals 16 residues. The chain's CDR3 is CATSRVLVAANYGYTF. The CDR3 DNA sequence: TGTGCCACCAGCCGAGTCTTGGTTGCGGCTAACTATGGCTACACCTTC.

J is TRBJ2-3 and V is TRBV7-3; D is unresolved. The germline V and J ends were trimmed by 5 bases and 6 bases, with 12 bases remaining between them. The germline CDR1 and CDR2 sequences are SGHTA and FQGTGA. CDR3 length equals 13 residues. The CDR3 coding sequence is TGTGCCAGCAGCCGTATCGTTCGGGATACGCAGTATTTT. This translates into CASSRIVRDTQYF.

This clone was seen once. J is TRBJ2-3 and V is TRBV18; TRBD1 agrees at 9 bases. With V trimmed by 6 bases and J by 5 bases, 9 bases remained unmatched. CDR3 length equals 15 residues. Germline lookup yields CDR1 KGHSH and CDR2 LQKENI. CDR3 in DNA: TGTGCCAGCTCCCCGGGGACAGGGACTGTAGATACGCAGTATTTT. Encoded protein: CASSPGTGTVDTQYF.

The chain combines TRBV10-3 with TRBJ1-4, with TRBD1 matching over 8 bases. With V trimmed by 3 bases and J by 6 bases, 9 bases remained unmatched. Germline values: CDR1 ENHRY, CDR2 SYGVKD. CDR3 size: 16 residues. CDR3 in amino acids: CAISESGQGRDEKLFF. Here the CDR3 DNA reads TGTGCCATCAGTGAAAGCGGACAGGGCAGGGATGAAAAACTGTTTTTT.